Presented here are 22 T cell receptor beta chains from one specimen sequenced in a study of early T cells in non-severe SARS-CoV-2 infection. TCRdb redid the calling of the 5' RACE reads with MiXCR, one entry per CDR3 protein. The data show more than 40,000 distinct CDR3 sequences, with roughly 7% seen just once and 6.5% to 8.5% held by the top ten. Sequencing input: whole blood. The receptors derive from an adult who was a healthcare worker with PCR-confirmed SARS-CoV-2 infection or an uninfected control (not recorded which).

This clonotype appeared many times. The chain combines TRBV6-2 or TRBV6-3 with TRBJ2-1, with TRBD1 matching 8 bases. The ends lost 8 bases at V and 1 base at J; junction bases unmatched: 10. CDR1 is MNHEY and CDR2 is SVGEGT in the germline V gene. The CDR3 is 16 amino acids. Here the CDR3 reads CASGEGRDRSYNEQFF. DNA for the CDR3: TGTGCCAGCGGAGAAGGAAGGGACAGGTCCTACAATGAGCAGTTCTTC.

The chain has TRBV18 and TRBJ2-7; 7 bases are shared with TRBD1. From germline, CDR1 is KGHSH and CDR2 LQKENI. This CDR3 is 12 amino acids long. Unmatched junction bases numbered 3, after V lost 3 bases and J lost 7 bases. CDR3 in amino acids: CASSPEGAEQYF. In nucleotides, the CDR3 is TGTGCCAGCTCACCCGAGGGGGCAGAGCAGTACTTC. The variable domain in full, completed from reference TRBV18 and TRBJ2-7, reads NAGVMQNPRHLVRRRGQEARLRCSPMKGHSHVYWYRQLPEEGLKFMVYLQKENIIDESGMPKERFSAEFPKEGPSILRIQQVVRGDSAAYFCASSPEGAEQYFGPGTRLTVT.

The sample holds a few counts of this clonotype. The chain has TRBV6-5 and TRBJ2-7; D ambiguous. CDR3 length: 14 amino acids. V dropped 7 bases and J dropped 5 bases, with 18 bases sitting between them. Germline assignment: CDR1 MNHEY and CDR2 SVGAGI. CDR3 coding DNA: TGTGCCAGCACCCCCCAAGTTGGGTTCAACGAGCAGTACTTC. It codes for CASTPQVGFNEQYF.

This clonotype was observed a few times. V and J are TRBV5-4 and TRBJ2-5; 11 bases are shared with TRBD2. Germline-derived CDR1 and CDR2 are SGHNT and YYREEE (reference sequence). The CDR3 contains 16 residues. Trimming cost V 3 bases and J 2 bases; bases outside gene matches: 6. The DNA of the CDR3 is TGTGCCAGCAGCTCAAAGACTAGCGGGGTTCAAGAGACCCAGTACTTC. It yields the protein CASSSKTSGVQETQYF.

The rearrangement links TRBV7-9 to TRBJ2-3; D is unclear. The CDR3 length is 11 residues. The V end lost 4 bases, the J end lost 5 bases, and 4 bases lay between the germline ends. CDR1 and CDR2 from the germline V gene are SEHNR and FQNEAQ (reference sequence). The CDR3 is CASSWEDTQYF. Written as DNA, the CDR3 is TGTGCCAGCAGCTGGGAAGATACGCAGTATTTT.

This clonotype was picked up many times. The V call is TRBV12-3 or TRBV12-4, the J call TRBJ1-2, with 9 bases aligning to TRBD1. The CDR3 spans 15 residues. The J segment lost 5 bases and the V segment lost 6 bases, leaving 10 bases of the junction unmatched. DNA of the CDR3: TGTGCCAGCAGCAAAACAGGGGGCGGGGTGTATGGCTACACCTTC. Amino acid sequence: CASSKTGGGVYGYTF.

The CDR3 DNA reads as TGTGCCAGCAGCTTCGACAGAAACACAGATACGCAGTATTTT. The encoded protein is CASSFDRNTDTQYF. The chain couples TRBV7-2 to TRBJ2-3; D is possibly TRBD1 (5 bases). The length of the CDR3 is 14 residues. Trimming removed 3 bases at V and 2 bases at J, with 9 bases between. Germline CDR1 reads SGHTA; CDR2 reads FQGNSA.

As DNA, the CDR3 is TGTGCCAGCAGTTACGGGAACGCCTACGAGCAGTACTTC. This sequence encodes CASSYGNAYEQYF. J is TRBJ2-7 and V is TRBV28; D possibly corresponds to TRBD2 (5 bases). Trimming stripped 4 bases from V and 2 bases from J, with 9 bases between. Germline CDR1 MDHEN, CDR2 SYDVKM. The CDR3 extends over 13 amino acids.

This clonotype has just a few counts. The genes are TRBV11-3 and TRBJ2-1; D might be TRBD2 (5 bases). CDR3 size: 13 residues. Per the germline V gene, CDR1 is SGHNT and CDR2 is YENEEA. The ends were cut back, 8 bases at V and 5 bases at J, with 13 bases in the middle. For the CDR3, the DNA is TGTGCCAGCGCCGGGGAGCCAAACAATGAGCAGTTCTTC. This gives the protein CASAGEPNNEQFF.

This clonotype has ten or more counts. This chain uses TRBV6-5 with TRBJ1-6; D is uncertain. The CDR3 has 14 residues. Looked up from germline, CDR1 is MNHEY and CDR2 is SVGAGI. The V and J ends lost 6 bases and 9 bases respectively, with 15 bases between them. CDR3 nucleotide sequence: TGTGCCAGCAGACCCGGGGAGGAAGGTTCACCCCTCCACTTT. Protein product: CASRPGEEGSPLHF.

In this sample, this clonotype turned up a few times. The gene calls are TRBV11-2 and TRBJ2-1; D is unresolved. V lost 0 bases to trimming and J lost 3 bases, with 6 bases between them. CDR3 length equals 14 residues. CDR1 SGHAT and CDR2 FQNNGV come from the germline V gene. The CDR3 bases are TGTGCCAGCAGCTTAGATGGGCTCTACAATGAGCAGTTCTTC. Encoded protein: CASSLDGLYNEQFF.

This clonotype was observed at least ten times. The chain combines TRBV5-1 with TRBJ2-1, with 8 bases matching TRBD2. This CDR3 is 15 amino acids long. Germline V gene data show CDR1 as SGHRS and CDR2 as YFSETQ. Trimming cost V 2 bases and J 8 bases; bases outside gene matches: 9. Written as DNA, the CDR3 is TGCGCCAGCAGCTTAAACGGGGGGGCCAGCCATGAGCAGTTCTTC. Its protein is CASSLNGGASHEQFF.

The gene calls are TRBV15 and TRBJ1-2; D gene ambiguous. Trimming stripped 0 bases from V and 4 bases from J, with 6 bases between. This CDR3 contains 13 residues. Germline CDR1 LNHNV, CDR2 YYDKDF (reference sequence). In nucleotides, the CDR3 is TGTGCCACCAGCAGAGAGCCGTCCTATGGCTACACCTTC. Its translation is CATSREPSYGYTF.

There are a few counts of this clonotype. This chain links TRBV6-6 with TRBJ1-2, with TRBD1 matching 8 bases. Germline lookup yields CDR1 MNHNY and CDR2 SVGAGI (reference sequence). The CDR3 covers 14 residues. The J segment lost 8 bases and the V segment lost 2 bases, leaving 7 bases of the junction unmatched. This CDR3 reads CASSYGDRPGGYTF. In DNA, the CDR3 is TGTGCCAGCAGTTACGGGGACAGGCCAGGGGGCTACACCTTC.

In this sample, this clonotype turned up many times. The chain uses TRBV29-1 and TRBJ2-5; D not certain. Looked up from germline, CDR1 is SQVTM and CDR2 is ANQGSEA. The V gene lost 6 bases and the J gene lost 5 bases, with 10 bases spanning the gap. The CDR3 covers 11 residues. DNA of the CDR3: TGCAGCGTCCAAATTGTGGAGACCCAGTACTTC. It translates to CSVQIVETQYF.

This clonotype was seen many times. The gene calls are TRBV7-2 and TRBJ1-5, with D unresolved. This CDR3 is built from 13 residues. With 3 bases removed from V and 4 bases from J, the gap between germline ends came to 7 bases. Germline lookup yields CDR1 SGHTA and CDR2 FQGNSA. The CDR3: CASSFAINQPQHF. In nucleotides, the CDR3 is TGTGCCAGCAGCTTTGCCATAAATCAGCCCCAGCATTTT.

The sample holds many counts of this clonotype. The rearrangement links TRBV27 to TRBJ1-1, with 8 bases matching TRBD1. Looked up from germline, CDR1 is MNHEY and CDR2 is SMNVEV (reference sequence). The CDR3 contains 16 residues. Losses at the gene ends were 6 bases for V and 0 bases for J; bases not matched to a gene: 9. In nucleotides, the CDR3 is TGTGCCAGCAGCTATGGGACAGGTCAGATGAACACTGAAGCTTTCTTT. It specifies CASSYGTGQMNTEAFF.

This clonotype showed up just a few times. The DNA for the CDR3 is TGCGCCAGCAGCCAAGACCGGCCAGTATATGAGCAGTTCTTC. Residues: CASSQDRPVYEQFF. The chain joins TRBV4-1 to TRBJ2-1; D remains unclear. Deletions cut 0 bases from V and 8 bases from J, with 11 bases between. The CDR3 runs to 14 residues. Germline V gives CDR1 MGHRA, CDR2 YSYEKL.

This clonotype appeared a few times. The chain joins TRBV5-8 to TRBJ1-1; D remains ambiguous. In germline, CDR1 is SGHTS, CDR2 YDEGEE. V lost 4 bases, J lost 2 bases, and 18 bases lay in between. The CDR3 sequence is 16 residues long. In DNA, the CDR3 is TGTGCCAGCAGCATATCCCTCGGTACCCTAAACACTGAAGCTTTCTTT. Its translation is CASSISLGTLNTEAFF.

The rearrangement uses TRBV7-6 and TRBJ2-7, with D tentatively TRBD1 or TRBD2 (5 bases each). The CDR3 has 14 amino acids. The V gene lost 1 base and the J gene lost 4 bases, with 11 bases spanning the gap. Germline CDR1 reads SGHVS; CDR2 reads FNYEAQ. The CDR3 DNA sequence: TGTGCCAGCAGCTTAGAGGGACGGACTTACGAGCAGTACTTC. The encoded protein is CASSLEGRTYEQYF.

The sample holds one count of this clonotype. An end of the junction does not agree with germline; a read error may underlie this. V is TRBV7-2 and J is TRBJ2-3, with TRBD1 matching over 7 bases. The CDR3 is 20 residues long. CDR1 is SGHTA, CDR2 FQGNSA, per germline. The CDR3 is CASSYPGTAKSYASTDTQYF. The DNA of the CDR3 is TGTGCCAGCAGCTACCCCGGGACAGCCAAGAGTTACGCTAGCACGGATACGCAGTATTTT. Supplemented by reference TRBV7-2 and TRBJ2-3, the full variable domain reads GAGVSQSPSNKVTEKGKDVELRCDPISGHTALYWYRQSLGQGLEFLIYFQGNSAPDKSGLPSDRFSAERTGGSVSTLTIQRTQQEDSAVYLCASSYPGTAKSYASTDTQYFGPGTRLTVL.

The rearrangement links TRBV20-1 to TRBJ2-3; 14 nucleotides match TRBD2. The germline gives CDR1 DFQATT, CDR2 SNEGSKA (reference sequence). The CDR3 has 17 residues. The J segment lost 8 bases and the V segment lost 3 bases, leaving 13 bases of the junction unmatched. CDR3 sequence reads: CSASRLAGGNAQGTQYF. CDR3 in DNA: TGCAGTGCTAGTAGACTAGCGGGGGGGAATGCACAGGGTACGCAGTATTTT.